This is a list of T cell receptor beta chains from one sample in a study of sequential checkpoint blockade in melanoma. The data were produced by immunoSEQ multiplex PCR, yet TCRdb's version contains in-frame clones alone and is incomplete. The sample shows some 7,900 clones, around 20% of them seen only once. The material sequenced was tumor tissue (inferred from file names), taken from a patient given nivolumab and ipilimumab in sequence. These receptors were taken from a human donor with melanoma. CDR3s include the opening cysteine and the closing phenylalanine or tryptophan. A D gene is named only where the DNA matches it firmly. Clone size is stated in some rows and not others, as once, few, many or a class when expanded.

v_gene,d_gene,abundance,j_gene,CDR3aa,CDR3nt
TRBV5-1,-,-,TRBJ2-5,CASSLLAEGGRAQYF,TGCGCCAGCAGCTTGCTAGCGGAGGGGGGCCGGGCCCAGTACTTC
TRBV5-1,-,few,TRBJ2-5,CASMSDPGRSETQYF,TGCGCCAGCATGTCGGACCCCGGCAGGTCGGAGACCCAGTACTTC
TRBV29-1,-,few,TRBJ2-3,CSVEGIIAGTDTQYF,TGCAGCGTTGAAGGAATAATAGCGGGCACAGATACGCAGTATTTT
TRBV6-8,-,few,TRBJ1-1,CASSYPTVWRGTEAFF,TGTGCCAGCAGTTACCCGACGGTCTGGAGGGGCACTGAAGCTTTCTTT
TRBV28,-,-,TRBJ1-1,CASSFSSMNTEAFF,TGTGCCAGCAGTTTCAGCAGCATGAACACTGAAGCTTTCTTT
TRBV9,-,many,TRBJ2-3,CASSAPGLPRTDTQYF,TGTGCCAGCAGCGCGCCGGGACTCCCCCGCACAGATACGCAGTATTTT
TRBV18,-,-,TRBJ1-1,CASSPPPGDTEAFF,TGTGCCAGCTCACCACCCCCCGGGGACACTGAAGCTTTCTTT
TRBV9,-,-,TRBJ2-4,CASSVDSPLGNIQYF,TGTGCCAGCAGCGTAGATAGCCCTCTAGGAAACATTCAGTACTTC
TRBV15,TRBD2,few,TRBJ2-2,CATSPTGGRIGRDGELFF,TGTGCCACCAGCCCCACGGGCGGGAGAATCGGGCGTGACGGGGAGCTGTTTTTT
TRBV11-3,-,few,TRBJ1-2,CASSRHREQNYGYTF,TGTGCCAGCAGCCGACACCGGGAACAAAACTATGGCTACACCTTC
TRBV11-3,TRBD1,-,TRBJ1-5,CASSDVPGTAIYGSNQPQHF,TGTGCCAGCAGCGACGTTCCCGGGACAGCCATTTATGGTAGCAATCAGCCCCAGCATTTT
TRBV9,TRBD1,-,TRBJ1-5,CASSPDRNQPQHF,TGTGCCAGCAGCCCGGACAGGAATCAGCCCCAGCATTTT
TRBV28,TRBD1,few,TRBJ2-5,CASRATGGRETQYF,TGTGCCAGCAGGGCGACAGGGGGCAGAGAGACCCAGTACTTC
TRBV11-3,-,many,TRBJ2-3,CASSSPSGSTDTQYF,TGTGCCAGCAGCTCCCCCTCCGGGAGCACAGATACGCAGTATTTT
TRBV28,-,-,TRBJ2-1,CASLGGGRYEQFF,TGTGCCAGCCTTGGGGGGGGCAGGTATGAGCAGTTCTTC
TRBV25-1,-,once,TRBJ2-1,CASSEWGTGLGYNEQFF,TGTGCCAGCAGTGAATGGGGAACCGGGCTAGGCTACAATGAGCAGTTCTTC
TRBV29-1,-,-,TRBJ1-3,CSAPYRAGNTIYF,TGCAGCGCCCCTTACAGGGCTGGAAACACCATATATTTT
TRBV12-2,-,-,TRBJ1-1,CATNNVRAGGSLFMNTEAFF,TGTGCCACCAACAACGTGAGGGCAGGGGGCTCCTTATTTATGAACACTGAAGCTTTCTTT
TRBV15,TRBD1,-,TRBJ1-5,CATSREGQGNQPQHF,TGTGCCACCAGCAGAGAAGGACAGGGGAATCAGCCCCAGCATTTT
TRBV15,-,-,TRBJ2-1,CATSRTGVLNEQFF,TGTGCCACCAGCAGGACGGGAGTTCTCAATGAGCAGTTCTTC
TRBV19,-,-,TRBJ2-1,CASSPGGVGEQFF,TGTGCCAGTAGTCCAGGCGGGGTTGGTGAGCAGTTCTTC
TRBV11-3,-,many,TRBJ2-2,CASSLGGNTGELFF,TGTGCCAGCAGCTTAGGCGGGAACACCGGGGAGCTGTTTTTT
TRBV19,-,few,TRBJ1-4,CASSIDSRAAEKLFF,TGTGCCAGTAGTATAGATTCGAGGGCGGCTGAAAAACTGTTTTTT
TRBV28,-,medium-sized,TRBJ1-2,CASSWTGGRYGYTF,TGTGCCAGCAGTTGGACGGGGGGCAGGTATGGCTACACCTTC
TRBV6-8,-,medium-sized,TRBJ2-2,CASRKRTGANTGELFF,TGTGCCAGCAGGAAACGAACGGGCGCGAACACCGGGGAGCTGTTTTTT
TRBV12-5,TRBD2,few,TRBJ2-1,CASGRERGDGNEQFF,TGTGCCAGCGGGAGAGAAAGGGGGGATGGCAATGAGCAGTTCTTC
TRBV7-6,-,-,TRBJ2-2,CASSLGGGIAAGELFF,TGTGCCAGCAGCTTAGGTGGCGGGATAGCGGCCGGGGAGCTGTTTTTT
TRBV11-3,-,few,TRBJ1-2,CASSLGAMGPNLLYGYTF,TGTGCCAGCAGCTTAGGGGCCATGGGACCCAACCTCCTCTATGGCTACACCTTC
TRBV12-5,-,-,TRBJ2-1,CASGLSGPNEQFF,TGTGCTAGTGGTTTGTCCGGGCCCAATGAGCAGTTCTTC
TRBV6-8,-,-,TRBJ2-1,CASSYSGHYNEQFF,TGTGCCAGCAGTTACTCGGGTCACTACAATGAGCAGTTCTTC
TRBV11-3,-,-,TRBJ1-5,CASSSRTANQPQHF,TGTGCCAGCAGCTCTCGGACAGCTAATCAGCCCCAGCATTTT
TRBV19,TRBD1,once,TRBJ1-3,CASSMPAGGTGNTIYF,TGTGCCAGTAGTATGCCCGCAGGGGGGACGGGAAACACCATATATTTT
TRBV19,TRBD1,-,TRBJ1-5,CASSTGGAWQPQHF,TGTGCCAGTAGTACAGGGGGCGCTTGGCAGCCCCAGCATTTT
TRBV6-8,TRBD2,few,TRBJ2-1,CASSDYRPGTSGRSPQFF,TGTGCCAGCAGCGACTATCGACCCGGGACTAGCGGGAGGAGCCCGCAGTTCTTC
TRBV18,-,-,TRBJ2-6,CASSFSQGLGSGANVLTF,TGTGCCAGCTCATTTTCTCAGGGGTTGGGCTCTGGGGCCAACGTCCTGACTTTC
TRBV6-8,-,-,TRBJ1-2,CASSSRQVANYGYTF,TGTGCCAGCAGTTCCCGGCAGGTCGCTAACTATGGCTACACCTTC
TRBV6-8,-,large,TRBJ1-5,CASRNWGDSNQPQHF,TGTGCCAGCAGGAACTGGGGGGATAGCAATCAGCCCCAGCATTTT
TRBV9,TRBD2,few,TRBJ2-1,CASSVESSGMNEQFF,TGTGCCAGCAGCGTAGAGAGTAGCGGGATGAATGAGCAGTTCTTC
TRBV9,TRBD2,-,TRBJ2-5,CASSFAGGLGETQYF,TGTGCCAGCAGCTTCGCGGGAGGCCTGGGAGAGACCCAGTACTTC
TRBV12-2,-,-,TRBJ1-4,CALGRGPSTNEKLFF,TGTGCCTTGGGCAGGGGGCCGTCTACTAATGAAAAACTGTTTTTT
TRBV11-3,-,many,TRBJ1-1,CASSLGSQGHTEAFF,TGTGCCAGCAGCTTAGGCTCTCAGGGGCACACTGAAGCTTTCTTT
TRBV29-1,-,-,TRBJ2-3,CSVGESTDTQYF,TGCAGCGTTGGCGAGAGCACAGATACGCAGTATTTT
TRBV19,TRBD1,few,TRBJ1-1,CASSVNRGEAFF,TGTGCCAGTAGTGTAAACAGGGGGGAAGCTTTCTTT
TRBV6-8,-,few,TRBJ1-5,CASSMQGGQPQHF,TGTGCCAGCAGTATGCAGGGAGGTCAGCCCCAGCATTTT
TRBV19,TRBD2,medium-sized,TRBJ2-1,CASSPGLAGYIGFF,TGTGCCAGTAGTCCTGGACTAGCGGGTTATATCGGGTTCTTC
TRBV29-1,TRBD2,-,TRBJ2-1,CSAERTSGSPQQFF,TGCAGCGCAGAGAGGACTAGCGGGAGCCCTCAGCAGTTCTTC
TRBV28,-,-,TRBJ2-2,CASHGQLNTGELFF,TGTGCCAGCCATGGACAGCTGAACACCGGGGAGCTGTTTTTT
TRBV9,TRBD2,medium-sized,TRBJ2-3,CASSVESSGSPSTDTQYF,TGTGCCAGCAGCGTAGAGTCTAGCGGGAGCCCTAGCACAGATACGCAGTATTTT
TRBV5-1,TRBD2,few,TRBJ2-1,CASSPPPGGSLNEQFF,TGCGCCAGCAGCCCTCCCCCCGGCGGGAGCTTGAATGAGCAGTTCTTC
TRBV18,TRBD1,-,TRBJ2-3,CASSASGTGGATDTQYF,TGTGCCAGCTCAGCTTCCGGGACAGGGGGTGCCACAGATACGCAGTATTTT
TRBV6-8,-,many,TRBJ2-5,CASSFISPETQYF,TGTGCCAGCAGTTTTATATCTCCGGAGACCCAGTACTTC